This TCR beta chain originates from a study of T cell repertoires in cytomegalovirus infection. Study-wide background: Indicated by public TCR beta signatures were CMV infection and matching HLA type.

On this clonotype itself: Its antigen is unknown.

CDR1 is WSHSY, CDR2 SAAADI, per germline. J was trimmed by 6 bases and V by 2 bases; bases with no gene match: 7. This CDR3 has 15 residues. TCRdb reprocessed the reads with MiXCR, giving one entry per CDR3 protein. The table has 310,000 or so distinct CDR3 sequences, roughly a sixth seen once. Study conclusions and caveats: Ex vivo, HLA-C-restricted CMV-specific TCR beta clonotypes prevailed over the rest of the response.

This TCR derives from a human donor in good health (CMV status not recorded). Some clones in this sample may be carry-over from other donors' samples. The chain couples TRBV10-2 to TRBJ2-1; the match to TRBD1 covers 7 bases. The sample comprised PBMCs. CDR3 nucleotide sequence: TGCGCCAGCAGTGAGGACAGGGATACGGGCAATGAGCAGTTCTTC. Its translation is CASSEDRDTGNEQFF.